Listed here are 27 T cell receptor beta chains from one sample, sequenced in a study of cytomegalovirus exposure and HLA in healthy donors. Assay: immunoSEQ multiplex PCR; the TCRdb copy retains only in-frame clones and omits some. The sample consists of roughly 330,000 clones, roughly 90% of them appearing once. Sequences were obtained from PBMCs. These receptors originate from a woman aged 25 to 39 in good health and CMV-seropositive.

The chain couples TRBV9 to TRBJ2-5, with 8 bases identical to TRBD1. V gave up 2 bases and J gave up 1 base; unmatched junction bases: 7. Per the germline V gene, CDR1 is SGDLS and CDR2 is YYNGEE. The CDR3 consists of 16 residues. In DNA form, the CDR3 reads TGTGCCAGCAGCGTCTACGGGACAGGTCGCCAAGAGACCCAGTACTTC. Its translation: CASSVYGTGRQETQYF.

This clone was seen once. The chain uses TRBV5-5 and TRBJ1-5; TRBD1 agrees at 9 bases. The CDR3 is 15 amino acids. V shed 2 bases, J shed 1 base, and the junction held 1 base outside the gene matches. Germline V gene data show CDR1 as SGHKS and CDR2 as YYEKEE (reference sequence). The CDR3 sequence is CASSFGQGSNQPQHF. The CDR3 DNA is TGTGCCAGCAGCTTCGGACAGGGGAGCAATCAGCCCCAGCATTTT.

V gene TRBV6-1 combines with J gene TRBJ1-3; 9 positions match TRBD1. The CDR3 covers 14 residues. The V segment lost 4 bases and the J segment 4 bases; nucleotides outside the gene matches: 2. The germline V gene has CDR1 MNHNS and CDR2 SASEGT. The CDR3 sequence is CASSGTGGGNTIYF. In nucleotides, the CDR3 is TGTGCCAGCAGTGGAACAGGGGGCGGAAACACCATATATTTT.

CDR3 in amino acids: CASSLTATETQYF. The CDR3 DNA is TGTGCCAGCAGCTTGACAGCTACAGAGACCCAGTACTTC. The rearrangement links TRBV7-9 to TRBJ2-5; TRBD1 is a possible D gene (5 bases). Trimming pared 3 bases from V and 4 bases from J, leaving 9 bases between. Germline values: CDR1 SEHNR, CDR2 FQNEAQ (reference sequence). This CDR3 spans 13 amino acids.

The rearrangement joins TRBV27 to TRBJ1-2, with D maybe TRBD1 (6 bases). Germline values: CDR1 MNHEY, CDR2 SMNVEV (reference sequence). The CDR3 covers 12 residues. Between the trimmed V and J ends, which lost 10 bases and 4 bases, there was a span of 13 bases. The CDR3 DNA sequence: TGTGCCACCGTCGACAGGACCTATGGCTACACCTTC. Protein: CATVDRTYGYTF.

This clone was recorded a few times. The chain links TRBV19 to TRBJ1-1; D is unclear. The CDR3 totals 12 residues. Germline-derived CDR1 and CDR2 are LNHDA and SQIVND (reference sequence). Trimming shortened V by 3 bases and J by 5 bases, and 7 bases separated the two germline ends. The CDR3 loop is CASSIDGTEAFF. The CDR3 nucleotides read TGTGCCAGTAGTATCGATGGGACTGAAGCTTTCTTT.

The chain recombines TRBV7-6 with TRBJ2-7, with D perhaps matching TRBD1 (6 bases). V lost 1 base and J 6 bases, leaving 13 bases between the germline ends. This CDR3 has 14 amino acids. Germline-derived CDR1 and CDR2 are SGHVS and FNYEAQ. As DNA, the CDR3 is TGTGCCAGCAGCTTAGGTCCAGGGGCCGGCGAGCAGTACTTC. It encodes CASSLGPGAGEQYF.

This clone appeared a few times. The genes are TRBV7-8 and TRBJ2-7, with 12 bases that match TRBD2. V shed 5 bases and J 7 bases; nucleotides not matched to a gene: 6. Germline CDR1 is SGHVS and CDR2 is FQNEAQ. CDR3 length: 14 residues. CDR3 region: CASSPWTSGDEQYF. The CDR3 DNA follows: TGTGCCAGCAGCCCCTGGACTAGCGGGGATGAGCAGTACTTC.

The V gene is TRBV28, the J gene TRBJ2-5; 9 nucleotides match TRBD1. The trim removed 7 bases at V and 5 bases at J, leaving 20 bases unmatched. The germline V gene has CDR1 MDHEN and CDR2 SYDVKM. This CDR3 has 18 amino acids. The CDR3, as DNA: TGTGCCAGCACCCAAGACAGGGGGGATAATTGGGATAGGGAGACCCAGTACTTC. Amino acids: CASTQDRGDNWDRETQYF.

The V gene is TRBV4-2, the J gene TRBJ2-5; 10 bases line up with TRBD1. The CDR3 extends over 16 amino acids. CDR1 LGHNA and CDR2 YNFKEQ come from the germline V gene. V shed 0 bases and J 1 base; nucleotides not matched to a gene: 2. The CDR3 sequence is CASSQEGQGTQETQYF. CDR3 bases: TGTGCCAGCAGCCAAGAGGGACAGGGGACCCAAGAGACCCAGTACTTC.

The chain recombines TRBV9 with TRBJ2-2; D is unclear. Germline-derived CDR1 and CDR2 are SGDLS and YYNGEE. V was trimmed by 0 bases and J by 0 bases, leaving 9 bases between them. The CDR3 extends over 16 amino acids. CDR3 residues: CASSVGVGANTGELFF. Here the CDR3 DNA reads TGTGCCAGCAGCGTAGGGGTAGGAGCGAACACCGGGGAGCTGTTTTTT.

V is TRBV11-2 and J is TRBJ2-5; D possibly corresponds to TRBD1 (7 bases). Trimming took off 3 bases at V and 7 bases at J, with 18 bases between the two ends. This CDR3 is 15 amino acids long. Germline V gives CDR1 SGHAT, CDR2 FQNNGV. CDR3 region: CASSLEGARIRTQYF. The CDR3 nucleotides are TGTGCCAGCAGCTTGGAGGGGGCGCGGATCAGGACCCAGTACTTC.

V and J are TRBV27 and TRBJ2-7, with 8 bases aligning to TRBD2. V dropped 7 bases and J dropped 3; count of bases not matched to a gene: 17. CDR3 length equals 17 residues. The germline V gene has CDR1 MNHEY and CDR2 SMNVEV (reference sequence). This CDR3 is CASTPRGGTTGYYEQYF. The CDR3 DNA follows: TGTGCCAGCACCCCCCGGGGGGGCACCACGGGTTACTACGAGCAGTACTTC.

CDR3 protein: CASSHRGGYEQYF. The DNA of the CDR3 is TGTGCCAGCTCTCACCGGGGGGGCTACGAGCAGTACTTC. J is TRBJ2-7 and V is TRBV25-1, with 8 bases that match TRBD2. The CDR3 totals 13 residues. Trimming took 8 bases from V and 3 from J; bases not matched to a gene: 6. Looked up from germline, CDR1 is MGHDK and CDR2 is SYGVNS.

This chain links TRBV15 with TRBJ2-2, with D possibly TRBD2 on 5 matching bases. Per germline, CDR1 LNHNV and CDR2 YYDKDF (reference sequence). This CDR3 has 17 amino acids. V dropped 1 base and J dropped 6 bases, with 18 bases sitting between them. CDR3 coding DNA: TGTGCCACCAGCAGAGGGGCAGCGGTCACCCCCGCCGGGGAGCTGTTTTTT. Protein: CATSRGAAVTPAGELFF.

CDR3 region: CASSNALAGLNTGELFF. The CDR3 region has the DNA TGTGCCAGCAGCAACGCCTTGGCAGGATTGAACACCGGGGAGCTGTTTTTT. This rearrangement joins TRBV7-7 to TRBJ2-2, with D unclear. Germline CDR1 SSHAT, CDR2 FNYEAQ (reference sequence). This CDR3 has 17 residues. With 5 bases removed from V and 1 base from J, the gap between germline ends came to 17 bases.

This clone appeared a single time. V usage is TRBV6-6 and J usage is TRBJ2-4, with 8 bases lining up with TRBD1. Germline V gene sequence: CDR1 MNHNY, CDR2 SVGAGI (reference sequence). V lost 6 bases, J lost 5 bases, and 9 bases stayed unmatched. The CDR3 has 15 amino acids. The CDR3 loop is CASRRTGSDQNIQYF. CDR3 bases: TGTGCCAGCAGAAGGACAGGGTCTGACCAAAACATTCAGTACTTC.

The CDR3 bases are TGTGCCAGTAGTATTACGACAGATGGTGGGCAGCCCCAGCATTTT. Protein: CASSITTDGGQPQHF. This sequence joins TRBV19 and TRBJ1-5; D might be TRBD1 (5 bases). Germline CDR1 reads LNHDA; CDR2 reads SQIVND (reference sequence). Trimming stripped 3 bases from V and 7 bases from J, with 16 bases between. This CDR3 is built from 15 residues.

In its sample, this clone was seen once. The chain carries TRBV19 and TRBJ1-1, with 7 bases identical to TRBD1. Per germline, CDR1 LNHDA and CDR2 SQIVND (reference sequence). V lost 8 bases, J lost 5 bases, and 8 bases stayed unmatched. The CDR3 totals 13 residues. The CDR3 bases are TGTGCCAGTCGCTGGGCAGGGGGGACTGAAGCTTTCTTT. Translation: CASRWAGGTEAFF.

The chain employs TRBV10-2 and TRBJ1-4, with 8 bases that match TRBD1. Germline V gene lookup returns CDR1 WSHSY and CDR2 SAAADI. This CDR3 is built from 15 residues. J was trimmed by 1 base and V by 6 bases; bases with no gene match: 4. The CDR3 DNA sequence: TGCGCCAGCAGGACAGGGGCGGTAACTAATGAAAAACTGTTTTTT. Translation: CASRTGAVTNEKLFF.

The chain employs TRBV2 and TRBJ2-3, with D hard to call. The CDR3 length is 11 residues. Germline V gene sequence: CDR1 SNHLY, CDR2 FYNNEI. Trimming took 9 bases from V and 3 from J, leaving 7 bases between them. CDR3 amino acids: CASRPTDTQYF. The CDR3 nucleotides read TGTGCCAGTCGACCAACAGATACGCAGTATTTT.

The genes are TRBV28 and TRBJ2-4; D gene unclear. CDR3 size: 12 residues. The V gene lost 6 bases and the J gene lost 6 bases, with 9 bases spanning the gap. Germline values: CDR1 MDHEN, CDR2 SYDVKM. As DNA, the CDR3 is TGTGCCAGCAGGTCGTCCTTAAACATTCAGTACTTC. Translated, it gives CASRSSLNIQYF.

The CDR3 sequence is CASSHDRNYEQYF. The CDR3 nucleotides are TGTGCCAGCAGTCATGACAGAAATTACGAGCAGTACTTC. The chain is built from TRBV2 and TRBJ2-7; weak D call: TRBD1 (5 bases). Per germline, CDR1 SNHLY and CDR2 FYNNEI. V was pared by 5 bases and J by 4 bases, with 12 bases between. The length of the CDR3 is 13 residues.

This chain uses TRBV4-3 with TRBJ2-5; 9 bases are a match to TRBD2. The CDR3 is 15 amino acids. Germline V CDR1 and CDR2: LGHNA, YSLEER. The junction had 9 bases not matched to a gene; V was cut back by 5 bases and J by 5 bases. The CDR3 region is CASSARGGAGETQYF. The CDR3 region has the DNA TGCGCCAGCAGCGCTCGCGGGGGGGCCGGGGAGACCCAGTACTTC.

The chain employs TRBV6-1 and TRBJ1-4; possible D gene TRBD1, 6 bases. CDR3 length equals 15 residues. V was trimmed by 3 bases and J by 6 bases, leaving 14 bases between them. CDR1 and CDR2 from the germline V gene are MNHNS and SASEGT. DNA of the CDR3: TGTGCCAGCAGTGATCCGGGGGGCGCTTATGAAAAACTGTTTTTT. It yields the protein CASSDPGGAYEKLFF.

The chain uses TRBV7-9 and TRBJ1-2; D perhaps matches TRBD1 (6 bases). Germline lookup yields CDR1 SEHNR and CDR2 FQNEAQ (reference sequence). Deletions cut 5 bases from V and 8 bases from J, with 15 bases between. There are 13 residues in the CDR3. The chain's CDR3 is CASSPRGGRGYTF. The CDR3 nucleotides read TGTGCCAGCAGCCCCCGAGGGGGGCGCGGCTACACCTTC.

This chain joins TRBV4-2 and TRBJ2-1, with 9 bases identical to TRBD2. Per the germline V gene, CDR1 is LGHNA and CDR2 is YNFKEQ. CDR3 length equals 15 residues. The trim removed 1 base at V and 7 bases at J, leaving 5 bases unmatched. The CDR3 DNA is TGTGCCAGCAGCCAAGGGCAGGCGGGGGGGAATGAGCAGTTCTTC. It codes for CASSQGQAGGNEQFF.